These 16 T cell receptor beta chains came from one sample sequenced in a study of T-cell memory formation after mild COVID-19. One entry per CDR3 protein results from TCRdb running MiXCR on the 5' RACE reads. The sample gives more than 300,000 distinct CDR3 sequences, roughly an eighth of which show up once; 20% to 25% is in the top ten. Source material: PBMCs or a T cell subset sorted from them (not recorded which). These receptors were taken from a man between 18 and 35 years old who had mild COVID-19 (a few samples of this study predate the infection). Cell type and time point are not known.

A few counts support this clonotype. The chain employs TRBV7-9 and TRBJ2-7; TRBD2 matches 13 bases. Trimming at V came to 4 bases and at J to 6 bases, leaving 15 bases not matched to a gene. The CDR3 sequence is 18 residues long. CDR1 and CDR2 from the germline V gene are SEHNR and FQNEAQ (reference sequence). The CDR3 nucleotides read TGTGCCAGCAGCTCGGGTCCCGGGACTAGCGGGGAGTCTTCCGAGCAGTACTTC. It translates to CASSSGPGTSGESSEQYF.

The chain is built from TRBV7-6 and TRBJ2-1; D remains ambiguous. The CDR3 runs to 14 residues. Trimming left V 0 bases short and J 6 bases short, with 9 bases between. Per the germline V gene, CDR1 is SGHVS and CDR2 is FNYEAQ. Written as DNA, the CDR3 is TGTGCCAGCAGCTTAGCGGGCAGGACCAATGAGCAGTTCTTC. Translation gives CASSLAGRTNEQFF.

This clonotype was observed many times. The chain recombines TRBV20-1 with TRBJ1-5; TRBD1 aligns across 9 bases. The CDR3 sequence is 14 residues long. Trimming at V came to 5 bases and at J to 6 bases, leaving 8 bases not matched to a gene. From germline, CDR1 is DFQATT and CDR2 SNEGSKA (reference sequence). This chain's CDR3 is CSAATGGSSQPQHF. CDR3 DNA: TGCAGTGCTGCCACAGGGGGCTCAAGTCAGCCCCAGCATTTT.

The chain couples TRBV6-5 to TRBJ2-2; TRBD1 is a possible D gene (6 bases). V shed 2 bases and J shed 7 bases, with 14 bases lying between them. Germline-derived CDR1 and CDR2 are MNHEY and SVGAGI. This CDR3 region has 15 residues. The CDR3 reads CASSYVAGADGELFF. In DNA, the CDR3 is TGTGCCAGCAGTTACGTGGCAGGGGCAGACGGGGAGCTGTTTTTT.

This chain links TRBV20-1 with TRBJ2-6; no reliable D call. The CDR3 totals 14 residues. Germline assignment: CDR1 DFQATT and CDR2 SNEGSKA (reference sequence). The germline V and J ends were trimmed by 6 bases and 2 bases, with 11 bases remaining between them. The CDR3 DNA reads TGCAGTGCCCCTTTGAAGACTGGGGCCAACGTCCTGACTTTC. Translating gives CSAPLKTGANVLTF.

This clonotype turned up a few times. This chain joins TRBV20-1 and TRBJ2-7; TRBD1 matches at 9 bases. The CDR3 has 15 residues. Germline CDR1 is DFQATT and CDR2 is SNEGSKA (reference sequence). J lost 3 bases, V lost 1 base, and 7 bases had no gene match. For the CDR3, the DNA is TGCAGTGCTAGAGTAGGGGGACAGGGTTACTACGAGCAGTACTTC. Its protein product is CSARVGGQGYYEQYF.

This clonotype was detected ten times or more. The chain couples TRBV7-9 to TRBJ2-1, with D hard to call. This CDR3 spans 13 amino acids. The germline V gene has CDR1 SEHNR and CDR2 FQNEAQ (reference sequence). Trimming took off 3 bases at V and 2 bases at J, with 5 bases between the two ends. CDR3: CASSFGPYNEQFF. The CDR3 DNA is TGTGCCAGCAGCTTCGGACCCTACAATGAGCAGTTCTTC. The full variable domain, its missing parts supplied by reference TRBV7-9 and TRBJ2-1, is DTGVSQNPRHKITKRGQNVTFRCDPISEHNRLYWYRQTLGQGPEFLTYFQNEAQLEKSRLLSDRFSAERPKGSFSTLEIQRTEQGDSAMYLCASSFGPYNEQFFGPGTRLTVL.

This clonotype was counted between two and nine times. This rearrangement joins TRBV20-1 to TRBJ1-2; D is uncertain. CDR1 and CDR2 (germline): DFQATT, SNEGSKA (reference sequence). The CDR3 has 12 amino acids. V shed 5 bases and J shed 7 bases, with 14 bases lying between them. The CDR3 sequence: CSAPTDWGGYTF. The DNA of the CDR3 is TGCAGTGCTCCGACGGACTGGGGTGGCTACACCTTC.

This clonotype was detected a few times. The junction does not match germline at one end; this may be a read error. The chain recombines TRBV12-3 or TRBV12-4 with TRBJ1-2; D not resolved. There are 8 residues in the CDR3. CDR3 in amino acids: CPDHGYTF. CDR3 coding DNA: TGCCCAGACCATGGCTACACCTTC.

The genes are TRBV4-2 and TRBJ2-7; D gene unclear. The CDR3 spans 14 residues. Germline lookup yields CDR1 LGHNA and CDR2 YNFKEQ. In nucleotides, the CDR3 is TGTGCTCCTCGAGGTGTGTGTGGGTCCTACGAGCAGTACTTC. As protein: CAPRGVCGSYEQYF.

This clonotype was picked up a small number of times. The chain combines TRBV20-1 with TRBJ1-1, with unresolved D. Germline CDR1 is DFQATT and CDR2 is SNEGSKA (reference sequence). The CDR3 is 15 amino acids. The ends were cut back, 7 bases at V and 5 bases at J, with 23 bases in the middle. The CDR3 protein is CSDLRLGSQETEAFF. CDR3 DNA: TGCAGTGACCTGCGCCTAGGCAGCCAGGAGACTGAAGCTTTCTTT.

This clonotype was seen many times. This chain joins TRBV7-2 and TRBJ1-6; weak D call: TRBD1 (6 bases). This CDR3 comprises 17 residues. Trimming shortened V by 5 bases and J by 1 base, and 15 bases separated the two germline ends. Germline CDR1 reads SGHTA; CDR2 reads FQGNSA. The DNA of the CDR3 is TGTGCCAGCAGCCTCTCCAAGGGGGAATCCTATAATTCACCCCTCCACTTT. Translated, it gives CASSLSKGESYNSPLHF.

This clonotype has more than one count but fewer than ten. The V and J genes are TRBV6-2 or TRBV6-3 and TRBJ1-5; 9 bases match TRBD1. The germline V gene encodes CDR1 MNHEY and CDR2 SVGEGT. There are 14 residues in the CDR3. V was pared by 3 bases and J by 8 bases, with 5 bases of the junction left unmatched. The chain's CDR3 is CASSYGQGMEPQHF. DNA for the CDR3: TGTGCCAGCAGTTATGGACAGGGGATGGAGCCCCAGCATTTT.

This rearrangement joins TRBV5-1 to TRBJ2-1; no reliable D call. The CDR3 length is 16 residues. In germline, CDR1 is SGHRS, CDR2 YFSETQ. The V gene lost 9 bases and the J gene lost 2 bases, with 21 bases spanning the gap. The CDR3 nucleotides are TGCGCCACCCAAGCAGGAAATCCAGGCCCCTACAATGAGCAGTTCTTC. It is translated as CATQAGNPGPYNEQFF.

This clonotype was recorded at least ten times. This chain uses TRBV4-3 with TRBJ1-5; the D gene is possibly TRBD1 (6 bases). The CDR3 is 15 amino acids. From germline, CDR1 is LGHNA and CDR2 YSLEER. Trimming removed 0 bases from V and 5 bases from J, with 11 bases in between. CDR3 amino acids: CASSQDQGRYQPQHF. The CDR3 bases are TGCGCCAGCAGCCAAGATCAGGGGCGGTATCAGCCCCAGCATTTT.

The gene calls are TRBV12-5 and TRBJ2-1; 7 positions agree with TRBD1. V shed 6 bases, J shed 9 bases, and the junction held 8 bases outside the gene matches. The germline V gene has CDR1 LGHNT and CDR2 FRNRAP. The CDR3 spans 13 residues. The chain's CDR3 is CASGWDSGSEQFF. The CDR3 coding sequence is TGTGCTAGTGGGTGGGACAGTGGTAGTGAGCAGTTCTTC. Full variable domain (rest looked up from reference TRBV12-5 and TRBJ2-1): DARVTQTPRHKVTEMGQEVTMRCQPILGHNTVFWYRQTMMQGLELLAYFRNRAPLDDSGMPKDRFSAEMPDATLATLKIQPSEPRDSAVYFCASGWDSGSEQFFGPGTRLTVL.